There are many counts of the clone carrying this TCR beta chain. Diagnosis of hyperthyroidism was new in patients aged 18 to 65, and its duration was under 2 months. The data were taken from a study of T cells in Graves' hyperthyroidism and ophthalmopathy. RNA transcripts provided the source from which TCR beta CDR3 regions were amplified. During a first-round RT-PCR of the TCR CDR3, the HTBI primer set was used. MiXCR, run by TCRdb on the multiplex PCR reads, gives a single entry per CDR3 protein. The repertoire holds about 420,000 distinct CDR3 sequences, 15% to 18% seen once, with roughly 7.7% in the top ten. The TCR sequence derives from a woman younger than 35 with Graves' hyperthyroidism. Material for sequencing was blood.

Here the CDR3 reads CSVEDGQTNSYEQYF. The CDR3 DNA reads TGCAGCGTTGAAGATGGACAGACAAACTCCTACGAGCAGTACTTC. The chain has TRBV29-1 and TRBJ2-7; tentative D call: TRBD1 (6 bases). Germline CDR1 is SQVTM and CDR2 is ANQGSEA. The CDR3 is made up of 15 amino acids. Trimming took off 0 bases at V and 0 bases at J, with 12 bases between the two ends.